The rows below give T cell receptor beta chains drawn from one sample of a study of cytomegalovirus exposure and HLA in healthy donors. The method was immunoSEQ multiplex PCR; TCRdb's version includes in-frame clones alone and lacks a portion of them. The table has about 120,000 clones, roughly three quarters seen once; the top ten hold 1.5% to 2%. The sequenced sample consisted of PBMCs. The receptors stem from a woman between 18 and 29 years old in good health and CMV-seronegative. CDR3s include the opening cysteine and the closing phenylalanine or tryptophan. A D gene is named only where the DNA matches it firmly. Part of the rows lack a size; the others show once, few, many or a class for expanded clones.

TRBJ2-6,NA,TRBV5-6,NA,TGTGCCAGCAGCTTGTTGGTAGGGGCAAGGTCCAACGTCCTGACTTTC,CASSLLVGARSNVLTF
TRBJ1-5,NA,TRBV2,NA,TGTGCCAGCAGCCCCGGACAGACTGGACAGCCCCAGCATTTT,CASSPGQTGQPQHF
TRBJ2-7,NA,TRBV2,TRBD1,TGTGCCAGCAGGGACAGGGTTCCATCCTACGAGCAGTACTTC,CASRDRVPSYEQYF
TRBJ1-5,few,TRBV2,TRBD1,TGTGCCAGCAGTCGGGACAGGGGAGACTATCAGCCCCAGCATTTT,CASSRDRGDYQPQHF
TRBJ1-3,NA,TRBV6-5,NA,TGTGCCAGCAGTTTTATGGCAGGGTCTGGAAACACCATATATTTT,CASSFMAGSGNTIYF
TRBJ2-5,few,TRBV19,TRBD1,TGTGCCAGTAGTCCGACAGGGGTGGTATCTCAAGAGACCCAGTACTTC,CASSPTGVVSQETQYF
TRBJ2-5,NA,TRBV11-2,TRBD2,TGTGCCAGCAGCTTAGTAGCGGGGGTTCAAGAGACCCAGTACTTC,CASSLVAGVQETQYF
TRBJ1-5,NA,TRBV6-1,NA,TGTGCCAGCAGTGAAAAGGGGTGGGATCAGCCCCAGCATTTT,CASSEKGWDQPQHF
TRBJ2-3,few,TRBV2,TRBD2,TGTGCCAGCAGTGTTGGACTAGCGGGACACACAGATACGCAGTATTTT,CASSVGLAGHTDTQYF
TRBJ2-2,NA,TRBV28,NA,TGTGCCAGCAGTTCTTTGCCGGCCGGGGAGCTGTTTTTT,CASSSLPAGELFF
TRBJ2-6,NA,TRBV5-1,NA,TGCGCCAGCAGCTTAGGGGTTGCTGGGGCCAACGTCCTGACTTTC,CASSLGVAGANVLTF
TRBJ2-2,NA,TRBV7-9,TRBD1,TGTGCCAGCAGCATAAGGACAGGGTCGAACACCGGGGAGCTGTTTTTT,CASSIRTGSNTGELFF
TRBJ1-5,NA,TRBV19,TRBD1,TGTGCCAGTGGCAGACAGGGGGGCAATCAGCCCCAGCATTTT,CASGRQGGNQPQHF
TRBJ2-5,NA,TRBV2,TRBD1,TGTGCCAGCAGTCGGACAGGGGAAGAGACCCAGTACTTC,CASSRTGEETQYF
TRBJ1-2,NA,TRBV28,TRBD1,TGTGCCAGCAGTTTATTCCACGGGGGACAGGGTCGAGGCTACACCTTC,CASSLFHGGQGRGYTF
TRBJ1-1,NA,TRBV7-9,TRBD1,TGTGCCAGCAGCTTCGGGACAGCGAACACTGAAGCTTTCTTT,CASSFGTANTEAFF
TRBJ1-2,NA,TRBV13,TRBD1,TGTGCCAGCAGCAGGACAGGGTTATCCTCCGGCTACACCTTC,CASSRTGLSSGYTF
TRBJ2-7,NA,TRBV28,TRBD2,TGTGCCAGCGCCGGACTAGCGGTCCTTTACGAGCAGTACTTC,CASAGLAVLYEQYF
TRBJ1-1,NA,TRBV5-5,TRBD1,TGTGCCAGCAGCCGATGGGACAGCCAGAACACTGAAGCTTTCTTT,CASSRWDSQNTEAFF
TRBJ1-1,NA,TRBV5-4,NA,TGTGCCAGCAGCTTGGAGCGGGGACACAACACTGAAGCTTTCTTT,CASSLERGHNTEAFF
TRBJ1-5,once,TRBV4-1,NA,TGCGCCAGCAGCCAGTCAGACAATCAGCCCCAGCATTTT,CASSQSDNQPQHF
TRBJ2-6,NA,TRBV7-9,NA,TGTGCCAGCAGCTTAGCGGAGTTTAGCTCTGGGGCCAACGTCCTGACTTTC,CASSLAEFSSGANVLTF
TRBJ2-7,NA,TRBV19,NA,TGTGCCAGTGTCCGGGTGAGGCGCGGTAAGACGAACGAGCAGTACTTC,CASVRVRRGKTNEQYF
TRBJ2-2,NA,TRBV2,NA,TGTGCCAGCCAGGGTAACGGGGAGCTGTTTTTT,CASQGNGELFF
TRBJ1-1,NA,TRBV28,TRBD1,TGTGCCAGCAGTTTATGGTCGGGGGGGGACAGGGTACGGTGGACTGAAGCTTTCTTT,CASSLWSGGDRVRWTEAFF
TRBJ1-1,NA,TRBV5-4,NA,TGTGCCAGCAGCTCAAGAGGGGGGGGCCGTGAAGCTTTCTTT,CASSSRGGGREAFF
TRBJ1-6,NA,TRBV19,NA,TGTGCCAGTAGTATACTCCCCGCAGCGGCTGGTTCACCCCTCCACTTT,CASSILPAAAGSPLHF
TRBJ2-1,NA,TRBV15,NA,TGTGCCACCAGCGCCTTGTCAGGGACTGTTAACAATGAGCAGTTCTTC,CATSALSGTVNNEQFF
TRBJ2-2,NA,TRBV15,TRBD2,TGTGCCACCAGCAGAGAGTACGCGGGGGCCGGGGAGCTGTTTTTT,CATSREYAGAGELFF
TRBJ2-6,NA,TRBV28,TRBD1,TGTGCCAGCAGACCAGGGGGCGGTGGGGCCAACGTCCTGACTTTC,CASRPGGGGANVLTF
TRBJ2-7,NA,TRBV28,NA,TGTGCCAGCAGTTGGAACAGGAAAGCCTACGAGCAGTACTTC,CASSWNRKAYEQYF
TRBJ1-5,few,TRBV29-1,TRBD1,TGCAGCGTAGGACAGGGGGGCAATCAGCCCCAGCATTTT,CSVGQGGNQPQHF
TRBJ2-7,few,TRBV18,NA,TGTGCCAGCTCACCACCGCAGGGGCAACAGACCGGCGAGCAGTACTTC,CASSPPQGQQTGEQYF
TRBJ1-2,NA,TRBV28,NA,TGTGCCAGCAGTTTTGAGGACAGAGGCTACACCTTC,CASSFEDRGYTF
TRBJ1-5,NA,TRBV5-5,NA,TGTGCCAGCAGCTCGGGAGACGGCAATCAGCCCCAGCATTTT,CASSSGDGNQPQHF
TRBJ1-1,NA,TRBV13,TRBD1,TGTGCCAGCAGACGGACAGGGGGAACACAGGGTACTGAAGCTTTCTTT,CASRRTGGTQGTEAFF
TRBJ1-4,NA,TRBV14,NA,TGTGCCAGCAGCCATTATGGGCTTCGTCTGTTTTTT,CASSHYGLRLFF
TRBJ1-5,NA,TRBV28,NA,TGTGCCAGCAGTCCCCCGAACCAAGACCGGGTTTGGAGCAATCAGCCCCAGCATTTT,CASSPPNQDRVWSNQPQHF
TRBJ1-6,NA,TRBV6-1,NA,TGTGCCAGCGGACATGGGGACGGGAGTTCACCCCTCCACTTT,CASGHGDGSSPLHF
TRBJ2-7,NA,TRBV5-8,TRBD1,TGTGCCAGCAGCCATGGACAGGGTGTTGGAGCCTACGAGCAGTACTTC,CASSHGQGVGAYEQYF
TRBJ1-2,NA,TRBV2,NA,TGTGCCAGCAGCCCCTGGGGGGTTATCAACTATGGCTACACCTTC,CASSPWGVINYGYTF
TRBJ2-7,NA,TRBV7-2,NA,TGTGCCAGCAGCTTAAATAGCGGATCCTACGAGCAGTACTTC,CASSLNSGSYEQYF
TRBJ1-1,NA,TRBV29-1,NA,TGCAGCGCAAAGGGGGGGAGGACTGAAGCTTTCTTT,CSAKGGRTEAFF
TRBJ1-1,few,TRBV2,NA,TGTGCCAGCAGTGAGGTCCGCGAGAACACTGAAGCTTTCTTT,CASSEVRENTEAFF
TRBJ1-1,NA,TRBV28,NA,TGTGCCAGCAGTTACGGTTACGGGATGTCGGAAACTGAAGCTTTCTTT,CASSYGYGMSETEAFF
TRBJ2-5,NA,TRBV5-1,TRBD2,TGCGCCAGCAGCTCCGGGGGGACCCTAGCCCAAGAGACCCAGTACTTC,CASSSGGTLAQETQYF
TRBJ1-1,few,TRBV6-1,NA,TGTGCCAGCAGTGAATTCGGGAACACTGAAGCTTTCTTT,CASSEFGNTEAFF
TRBJ2-7,NA,TRBV11-1,TRBD1,TGTGCCAGCAGCTTAGCGCCGGGACAGAATTACGAGCAGTACTTC,CASSLAPGQNYEQYF
TRBJ1-2,NA,TRBV5-4,NA,TGTGCCAGCAGCTTGAACAAGGGGCTTGGGTATGGCTACACCTTC,CASSLNKGLGYGYTF
TRBJ1-5,NA,TRBV6-1,TRBD1,TGTGCCAGCAGTGAAGTCCGGACAGGGTATAGCAATCAGCCCCAGCATTTT,CASSEVRTGYSNQPQHF